This T cell receptor (beta chain) came from a study of CD8 T cells in ankylosing spondylitis. Study-level results: Blood from ankylosing spondylitis patients appeared to carry a characteristic roughly 8-variant TCR beta motif.

One entry per CDR3 protein results from TCRdb running MiXCR on the 5' RACE reads. In the table there are some 840,000 distinct CDR3 sequences, approximately 12% of which are singletons. V was pared by 3 bases and J by 7 bases, with 13 bases between. CDR3 length: 12 residues. Germline V CDR1 and CDR2: DFQATT, SNEGSKA (reference sequence). This clonotype occurred a few times. Its specificity is not known. The material sequenced was blood, either unsorted or a sorted T cell fraction (not recorded which). V is TRBV20-1 and J is TRBJ2-7, with D possibly matching TRBD2 (5 bases). This TCR came from a male donor with ankylosing spondylitis. The CDR3 here is CSASLVAYEQYF. In DNA, the CDR3 is TGCAGTGCTAGCTTAGTAGCGTATGAGCAGTACTTC.